This T cell receptor (beta chain) was sequenced during a study of blood T cell repertoires in COVID-19. Study at large: Samples representing acute and convalescent COVID-19 were sourced from the United States, Italy and Spain.

Original processing methods: Estimated nucleated cell counts came from reference gene primer amplification. Profiling relied on immunoSEQ multiplex PCR, and the TCRdb table lists in-frame clones only, not all of them. The V and J calls and clone size were taken over from that table, and D and trimming were inferred from the DNA. Of a few hundred thousand clones listed, approximately 86% are singletons. The germline V gene encodes CDR1 SGHDT and CDR2 YYEEEE. V gave up 0 bases and J gave up 4 bases; unmatched junction bases: 14. CDR3 size: 18 residues. This clonotype was obtained from a human donor in a cohort sampled during active COVID-19. The sequenced sample consisted of peripheral blood. The rearrangement links TRBV5-6 to TRBJ1-2; the match to TRBD1 covers 8 bases. The CDR3 reads CASSLAGAGGLQTYGYTF. CDR3 sequence (DNA): TGTGCCAGCAGCTTGGCCGGAGCAGGGGGCTTACAGACCTATGGCTACACCTTC.